This T cell receptor beta chain was sequenced during a study of tumor and adjacent non-tumor tissue in lung cancer. J gave up 5 bases and V 4 bases, and 9 bases lay outside the gene matches. CDR3 length: 16 residues. RNA was extracted from bulk tissue without any cell sorting. Newly diagnosed lung cancer patients had thoracic surgery in China, August–November 2014, without prior chemotherapy. Details on this clonotype: A much larger clone lies one base from this, so it may be a read error. The CDR3 does not end in the conserved phenylalanine or tryptophan, so this is likely a read error.

A modified ARM-PCR protocol with three rounds of nested PCR amplified TCRbeta. MiXCR, run by TCRdb on the multiplex PCR reads, gives a single entry per CDR3 protein. This table has 200,000 to 250,000 distinct CDR3 sequences, about two thirds appearing once. This sequence originates from a man between 60 and 75 years old with non-small cell lung cancer. J is TRBJ2-3 and V is TRBV12-3 or TRBV12-4; TRBD1 matches at 10 bases. The sequenced sample consisted of lung tumor tissue. The CDR3 region has the DNA TGTGCCAGCAGTTCGGGGGACAGGGGACGTCGAGATACGCAGTATCTT. It yields the protein CASSSGDRGRRDTQYL.